The 6 T cell receptor beta chains below all came from one sample that was sequenced in a study of cytomegalovirus exposure and HLA in healthy donors. PCR was performed using 60 Vbeta and 13 Jbeta primers. The repertoire was sequenced with immunoSEQ multiplex PCR; TCRdb's copy has only in-frame clones and lacks some. The sample records 100,000 or so clones, roughly 74% being singletons. Specimen: PBMCs. These receptors all come from a woman between 35 and 50 years old in good health and CMV-seronegative.

This clone has just a few counts. The rearrangement joins TRBV27 to TRBJ1-6, with 8 bases identical to TRBD1. The germline V gene encodes CDR1 MNHEY and CDR2 SMNVEV (reference sequence). Germline trimming cut 3 bases from V and 9 bases from J; bases unmatched to any gene: 13. The CDR3 is 17 residues long. CDR3: CASSFSGAGTGFSPLHF. CDR3 in DNA: TGTGCCAGCAGTTTTTCGGGGGCCGGGACAGGATTTTCACCCCTCCACTTT.

V usage is TRBV7-3 and J usage is TRBJ1-2; 12 positions match TRBD1. V shed 2 bases and J 8 bases; nucleotides not matched to a gene: 12. CDR1 and CDR2 (germline): SGHTA, FQGTGA. This CDR3 region has 17 residues. The CDR3 loop reads CASSLDGSGTGGSGYTF. The DNA of the CDR3 is TGTGCCAGCAGCTTAGATGGATCCGGGACAGGGGGCTCCGGCTACACCTTC. The whole variable domain, remainder taken from reference TRBV7-3 and TRBJ1-2, is GAGVSQTPSNKVTEKGKYVELRCDPISGHTALYWYRQSLGQGPEFLIYFQGTGAADDSGLPNDRFFAVRPEGSVSTLKIQRTERGDSAVYLCASSLDGSGTGGSGYTFGSGTRLTVV.

The chain combines TRBV29-1 with TRBJ1-2; tentative D call: TRBD1 (5 bases). Germline CDR1 is SQVTM and CDR2 is ANQGSEA. This CDR3 is 13 amino acids long. The germline V and J ends were trimmed by 4 bases and 2 bases, with 11 bases remaining between them. The CDR3 here is CSVGPGLNYGYTF. The CDR3 DNA reads TGCAGCGTTGGGCCGGGACTGAACTATGGCTACACCTTC.

J is TRBJ2-1 and V is TRBV5-4; D unresolved. Trimming cost V 0 bases and J 8 bases, with 12 bases left between them. Germline CDR1 reads SGHNT; CDR2 reads YYREEE (reference sequence). The CDR3 spans 14 residues. This CDR3 reads CASSLAPSGYEQFF. CDR3 DNA sequence: TGTGCCAGCAGCTTGGCCCCTAGTGGGTATGAGCAGTTCTTC.

The J gene is TRBJ1-1, the V gene TRBV19; TRBD1 matches 9 bases. CDR3 length equals 16 residues. V lost 4 bases to trimming and J lost 6 bases; unmatched junction nucleotides: 12. Germline CDR1 and CDR2: LNHDA and SQIVND (reference sequence). This CDR3 is CASSTRRLGQGSEAFF. Written as DNA, the CDR3 is TGTGCCAGTAGTACCCGTCGCCTGGGACAGGGTTCTGAAGCTTTCTTT.

This sequence joins TRBV6-5 and TRBJ1-6; a weak D match, TRBD1 (6 bases). Trimming left V 5 bases short and J 7 bases short, with 15 bases between. CDR1 and CDR2 (germline): MNHEY, SVGAGI. This CDR3 has 15 amino acids. CDR3: CASSLQGPGNSPLHF. CDR3 bases: TGTGCCAGCAGTCTTCAGGGGCCGGGGAATTCACCCCTCCACTTT.